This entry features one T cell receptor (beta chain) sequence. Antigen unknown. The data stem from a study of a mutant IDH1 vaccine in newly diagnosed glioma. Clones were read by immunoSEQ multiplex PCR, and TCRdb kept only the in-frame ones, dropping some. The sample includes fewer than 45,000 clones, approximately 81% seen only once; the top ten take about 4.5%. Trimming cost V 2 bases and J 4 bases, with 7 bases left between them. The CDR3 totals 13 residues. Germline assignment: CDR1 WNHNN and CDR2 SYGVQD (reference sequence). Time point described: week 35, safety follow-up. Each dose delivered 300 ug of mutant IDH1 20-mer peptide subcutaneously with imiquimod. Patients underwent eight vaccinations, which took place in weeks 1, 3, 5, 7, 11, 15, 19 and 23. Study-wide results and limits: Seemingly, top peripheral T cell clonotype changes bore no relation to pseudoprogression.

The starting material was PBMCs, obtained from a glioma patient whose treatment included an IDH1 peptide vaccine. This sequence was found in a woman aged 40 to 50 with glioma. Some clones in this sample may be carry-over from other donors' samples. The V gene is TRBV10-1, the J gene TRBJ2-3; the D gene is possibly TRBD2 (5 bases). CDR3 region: CASSESSADTQYF. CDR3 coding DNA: TGCGCCAGCAGTGAGAGTAGCGCAGATACGCAGTATTTT.